These T cell receptor beta chains were read from a single sample in a study of blood T cell repertoires in COVID-19. Profiling relied on immunoSEQ multiplex PCR, and the TCRdb table lists in-frame clones only, not all of them. Among approximately 22,000 clones listed, approximately 92% were seen once. Material for sequencing was peripheral blood. These receptors were obtained from a man between 70 and 80 years old with active COVID-19. Each CDR3 is given with its conserved first and last residue. A D gene is named only where the DNA matches it firmly. Size is omitted from some rows. Given values are once, few, many or a class for expanded clones.

size: NA; J: TRBJ2-3; D: NA; V: TRBV7-2; DNA: TGTGCCAGCAGCTTAGACAGGACTAACCTGGGAAAATATTTT; CDR3: CASSLDRTNLGKYF
size: NA; J: TRBJ1-4; D: NA; V: TRBV5-5; DNA: TGTGCCAGCAGCCCCGGACCGGAGGTTAATGAAAAACTGTTTTTT; CDR3: CASSPGPEVNEKLFF
size: NA; J: TRBJ2-7; D: TRBD2; V: TRBV7-2; DNA: TGTGCCAGCAGCCCCGGACTAGCGGGTACCTACGAGCAGTACTTC; CDR3: CASSPGLAGTYEQYF
size: NA; J: TRBJ2-5; D: TRBD1; V: TRBV2; DNA: TGTGCCAGCAGTCTCCGGGACAGGGGTCCAGAGACCCAGTACTTC; CDR3: CASSLRDRGPETQYF
size: NA; J: TRBJ1-5; D: NA; V: TRBV19; DNA: TGTGCCAGTAGTATTGGGCCAGGGGATCACAATCAGCCCCAGCATTTT; CDR3: CASSIGPGDHNQPQHF
size: few; J: TRBJ2-7; D: TRBD1; V: TRBV4-3; DNA: TGCGCCAGCAGCCCCGACAGGGGGTCCTCCTACGAGCAGTACTTC; CDR3: CASSPDRGSSYEQYF
size: once; J: TRBJ1-5; D: NA; V: TRBV10-3; DNA: TGTGCCATCAGCCCTAGGGGCGGAGGGGTCGGTCAGCCCCAGCATTTT; CDR3: CAISPRGGGVGQPQHF
size: NA; J: TRBJ1-1; D: NA; V: TRBV28; DNA: TGTGCCAGCGGACGGACAGTGAACACTGAAGCTTTCTTT; CDR3: CASGRTVNTEAFF
size: NA; J: TRBJ1-1; D: NA; V: TRBV6-2/TRBV6-3; DNA: TGTGCCAGCAGTTACGGGATTTGGGCAGGGGAACGGAAGGCTTTCTTT; CDR3: CASSYGIWAGERKAFF
size: NA; J: TRBJ2-7; D: TRBD1; V: TRBV7-6; DNA: TGTGCCAGCAGCACGGGACAGGGTGTAAACGAGCAGTACTTC; CDR3: CASSTGQGVNEQYF
size: NA; J: TRBJ1-5; D: TRBD1; V: TRBV2; DNA: TGTGCCAGCAGAGCGACAGGGGGCAATCAGCCCCAGCATTTT; CDR3: CASRATGGNQPQHF
size: NA; J: TRBJ1-4; D: NA; V: TRBV6-2/TRBV6-3; DNA: TGTGCCAGCAGTTACGGTTTGGTGGCAGGGATAGCTAATGAAAAACTGTTTTTT; CDR3: CASSYGLVAGIANEKLFF
size: NA; J: TRBJ2-7; D: TRBD1; V: TRBV5-8; DNA: TGTGCCAGCAGCCTCGACAGGGGTTACGAGCAGTACTTC; CDR3: CASSLDRGYEQYF
size: NA; J: TRBJ2-7; D: TRBD2; V: TRBV9; DNA: TGTGCCAGCAGCTCGAGGGGGCTAGCGGGGAGCTCCTACGAGCAGTACTTC; CDR3: CASSSRGLAGSSYEQYF
size: NA; J: TRBJ2-5; D: TRBD2; V: TRBV11-3; DNA: TGTGCCAGCAGCTTAGGCCAAACTAGCGGTCAAGAGACCCAGTACTTC; CDR3: CASSLGQTSGQETQYF